The present TCR beta chain was sequenced within a study of T cells in Graves' hyperthyroidism and ophthalmopathy. The study's findings and limits: Prediction of ophthalmopathy progression came a median approximately 6 months pre-onset. Researchers found most expanded thyroid clonotypes above 0.001 in blood as well.

This clonotype has ten or more counts. Its antigen is still unknown. Over 9 ml of fresh peripheral blood supplied the PBMCs. Authors of the study amplified TCR beta CDR3 regions from RNA transcripts. With the HTBI primer set, the TCR CDR3 went through a first round of RT-PCR. Via MiXCR, TCRdb re-called the multiplex PCR reads, giving one row per CDR3 protein. The repertoire holds 700,000 or so distinct CDR3 sequences, about 14% seen once, with about 12% in the top ten. The source of this sequence is a woman aged 45-65 years with Graves' ophthalmopathy. Sample: blood.

The DNA for the CDR3 is TGTGCCAGCAGTCAATCCGGGACAGGGGGCTGGGAGACCCAGTACTTC. Translation: CASSQSGTGGWETQYF. V usage is TRBV2 and J usage is TRBJ2-5, with TRBD1 matching over 12 bases. After removal of 5 bases from V and 5 bases from J, the junction contained 9 bases not matched to a gene. From germline, CDR1 is SNHLY and CDR2 FYNNEI. The CDR3 sequence is 16 residues long.